This TCR beta chain comes out of a study of cytomegalovirus exposure and HLA in healthy donors. Points from the study as a whole: The study listed 164 cytomegalovirus-associated TCR beta chains.

Sequencing was performed with immunoSEQ multiplex PCR; in TCRdb, only in-frame clones are kept and a portion is missing. The sample consists of 120,000 or so clones, approximately 95% of them appearing once. This CDR3 is 13 amino acids long. Trimming shortened V by 1 base and J by 6 bases, and 9 bases separated the two germline ends. CDR1 and CDR2 from the germline V gene are SGHAT and FQNNGV. Worth noting for this clone: Antigen specificity is unknown.

The V and J genes are TRBV11-2 and TRBJ1-2, with D unresolved. The sample taken for sequencing was PBMCs. This clonotype originated in a man aged 18 to 29 in good health and CMV-seronegative. CDR3 nucleotide sequence: TGTGCCAGCAGCTTAGGAGGGATTAATGGCTACACCTTC. Translation: CASSLGGINGYTF.